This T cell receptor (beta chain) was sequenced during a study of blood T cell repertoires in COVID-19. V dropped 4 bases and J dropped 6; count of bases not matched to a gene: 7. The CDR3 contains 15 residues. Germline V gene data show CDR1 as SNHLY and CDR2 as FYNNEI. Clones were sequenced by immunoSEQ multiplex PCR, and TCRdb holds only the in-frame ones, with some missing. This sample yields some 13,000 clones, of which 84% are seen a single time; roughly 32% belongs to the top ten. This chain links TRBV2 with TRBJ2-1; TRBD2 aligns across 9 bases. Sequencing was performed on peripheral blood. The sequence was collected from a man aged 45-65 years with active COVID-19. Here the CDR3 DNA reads TGTGCCAGCAGTGCGACTAGCGGCTACGCCAATGAGCAGTTCTTC. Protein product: CASSATSGYANEQFF.